This T cell receptor beta chain was captured by sequencing in a study of immune cell composition in non-small cell lung cancer. Study outcomes and limitations: Tumour-associated clones >0.5% occurred in approximately 32% of adenocarcinomas, less than 80% of squamous.

Germline V gene sequence: CDR1 LNHDA, CDR2 SQIVND (reference sequence). This CDR3 is 12 amino acids long. With 7 bases removed from V and 6 bases from J, the gap between germline ends came to 13 bases. This clone was found a few times. Its antigen is undetermined. The assay was immunoSEQ multiplex PCR, and TCRdb's table has in-frame clones only and misses some. Altogether roughly 10,000 clones are present, about 60% being singletons, with the ten largest covering 15% to 20%. The clonotype originates from a human donor with non-small cell lung cancer. Sequenced sample: lung tumor tissue. The chain uses TRBV19 and TRBJ2-7; no reliable D call. CDR3: CASTTLGGEQYF. CDR3 DNA sequence: TGTGCCAGTACCACCTTAGGCGGCGAGCAGTACTTC. Complete variable domain (other parts from reference TRBV19 and TRBJ2-7): DGGITQSPKYLFRKEGQNVTLSCEQNLNHDAMYWYRQDPGQGLRLIYYSQIVNDFQKGDIAEGYSVSREKKESFPLTVTSAQKNPTAFYLCASTTLGGEQYFGPGTRLTVT.